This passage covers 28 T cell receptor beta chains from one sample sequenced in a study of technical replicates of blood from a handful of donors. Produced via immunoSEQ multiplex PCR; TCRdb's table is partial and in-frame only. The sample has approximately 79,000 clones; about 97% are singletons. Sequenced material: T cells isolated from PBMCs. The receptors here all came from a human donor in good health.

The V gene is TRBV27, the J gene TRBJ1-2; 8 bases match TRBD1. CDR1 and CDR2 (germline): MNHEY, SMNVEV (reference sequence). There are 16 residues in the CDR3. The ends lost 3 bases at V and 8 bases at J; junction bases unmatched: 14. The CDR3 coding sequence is TGTGCCAGCAGTTTTACTACAGGGGGTAGGGGAGGCGGCTACACCTTC. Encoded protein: CASSFTTGGRGGGYTF.

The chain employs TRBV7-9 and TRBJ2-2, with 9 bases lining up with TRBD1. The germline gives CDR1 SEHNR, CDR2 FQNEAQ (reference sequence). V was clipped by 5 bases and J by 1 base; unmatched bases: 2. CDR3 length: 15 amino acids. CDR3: CASSLGQGNTGELFF. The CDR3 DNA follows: TGTGCCAGCAGCCTGGGACAGGGGAACACCGGGGAGCTGTTTTTT.

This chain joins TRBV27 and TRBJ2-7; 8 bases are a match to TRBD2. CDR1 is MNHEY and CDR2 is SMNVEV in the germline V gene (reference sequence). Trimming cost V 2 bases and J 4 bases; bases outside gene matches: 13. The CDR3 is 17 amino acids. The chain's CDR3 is CASSLNFPAGEMYEQYF. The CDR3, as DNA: TGTGCCAGCAGTTTAAACTTCCCAGCGGGAGAGATGTACGAGCAGTACTTC.

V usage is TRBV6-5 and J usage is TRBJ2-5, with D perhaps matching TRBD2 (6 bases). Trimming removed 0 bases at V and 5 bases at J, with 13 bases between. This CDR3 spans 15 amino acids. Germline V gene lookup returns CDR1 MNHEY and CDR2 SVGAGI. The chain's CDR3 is CASSYSAGWRETQYF. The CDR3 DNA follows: TGTGCCAGCAGTTACTCGGCGGGATGGAGGGAGACCCAGTACTTC.

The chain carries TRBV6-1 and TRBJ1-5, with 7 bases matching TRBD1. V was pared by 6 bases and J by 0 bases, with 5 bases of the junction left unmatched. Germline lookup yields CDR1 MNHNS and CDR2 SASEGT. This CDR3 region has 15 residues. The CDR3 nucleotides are TGTGCCAGCAGGGGACAGATTCATAGCAATCAGCCCCAGCATTTT. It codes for CASRGQIHSNQPQHF.

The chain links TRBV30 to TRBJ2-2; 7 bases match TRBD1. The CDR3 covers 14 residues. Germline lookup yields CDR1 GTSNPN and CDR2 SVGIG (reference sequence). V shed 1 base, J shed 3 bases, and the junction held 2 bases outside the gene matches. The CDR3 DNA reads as TGTGCCTGGAGTGCAGGGGGTTACACCGGGGAGCTGTTTTTT. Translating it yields CAWSAGGYTGELFF.

CDR3 loop: CATSRDRVSNTQYF. CDR3 nucleotide sequence: TGTGCCACCAGCAGAGACCGCGTTTCAAATACGCAGTATTTT. The rearrangement joins TRBV15 to TRBJ2-3; D uncertain. Trimming took 0 bases from V and 7 from J, leaving 11 bases between them. The CDR3 length is 14 residues. In germline, CDR1 is LNHNV, CDR2 YYDKDF (reference sequence). The full variable domain, with the rest looked up from reference TRBV15 and TRBJ2-3, is DAMVIQNPRYQVTQFGKPVTLSCSQTLNHNVMYWYQQKSSQAPKLLFHYYDKDFNNEADTPDNFQSRRPNTSFCFLDIRSPGLGDTAMYLCATSRDRVSNTQYFGPGTRLTVL.

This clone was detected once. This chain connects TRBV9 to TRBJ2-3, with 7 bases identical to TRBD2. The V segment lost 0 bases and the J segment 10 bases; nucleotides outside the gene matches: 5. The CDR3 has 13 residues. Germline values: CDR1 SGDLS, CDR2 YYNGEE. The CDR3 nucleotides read TGTGCCAGCAGCGTAGGTCGGGGGGATTCGCAGTATTTT. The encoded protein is CASSVGRGDSQYF.

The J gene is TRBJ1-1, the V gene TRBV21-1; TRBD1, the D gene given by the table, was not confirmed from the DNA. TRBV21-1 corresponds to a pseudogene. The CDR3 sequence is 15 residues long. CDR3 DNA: TGTGCCAGATCAGGGACAGGGGCCGTGAACACTGAAGCTTTCTTT. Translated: CARSGTGAVNTEAFF.

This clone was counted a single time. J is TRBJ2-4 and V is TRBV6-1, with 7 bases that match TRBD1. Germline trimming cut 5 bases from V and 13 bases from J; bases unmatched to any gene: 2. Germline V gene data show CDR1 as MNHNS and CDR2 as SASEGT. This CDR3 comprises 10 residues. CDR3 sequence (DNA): TGTGCCAGCAGTCAGGGGGAACAGTACTTC. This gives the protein CASSQGEQYF.

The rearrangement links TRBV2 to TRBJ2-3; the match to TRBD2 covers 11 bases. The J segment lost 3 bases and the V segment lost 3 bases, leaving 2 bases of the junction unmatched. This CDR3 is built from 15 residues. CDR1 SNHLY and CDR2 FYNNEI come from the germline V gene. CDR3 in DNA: TGTGCCAGCAGTGAGATAGCGGGGGGGACAGATACGCAGTATTTT. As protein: CASSEIAGGTDTQYF.

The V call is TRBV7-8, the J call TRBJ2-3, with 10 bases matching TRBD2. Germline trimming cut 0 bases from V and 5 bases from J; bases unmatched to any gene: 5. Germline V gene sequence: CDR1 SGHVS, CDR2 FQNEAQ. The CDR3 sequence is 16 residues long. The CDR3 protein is CASSLASGGWIDTQYF. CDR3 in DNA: TGTGCCAGCAGCTTAGCTAGCGGGGGGTGGATAGATACGCAGTATTTT.

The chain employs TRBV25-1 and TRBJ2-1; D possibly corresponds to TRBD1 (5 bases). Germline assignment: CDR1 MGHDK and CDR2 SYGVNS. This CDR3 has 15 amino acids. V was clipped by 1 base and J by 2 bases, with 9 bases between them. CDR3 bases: TGTGCCAGCAGTGAATTAGGGGCAGCCTACAATGAGCAGTTCTTC. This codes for CASSELGAAYNEQFF.

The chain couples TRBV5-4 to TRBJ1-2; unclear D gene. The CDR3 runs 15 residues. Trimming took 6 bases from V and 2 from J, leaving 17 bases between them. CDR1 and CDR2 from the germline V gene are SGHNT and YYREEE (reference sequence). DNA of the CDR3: TGTGCCAGCACCTCGCGGTCTACTCAAAACTATGGCTACACCTTC. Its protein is CASTSRSTQNYGYTF.

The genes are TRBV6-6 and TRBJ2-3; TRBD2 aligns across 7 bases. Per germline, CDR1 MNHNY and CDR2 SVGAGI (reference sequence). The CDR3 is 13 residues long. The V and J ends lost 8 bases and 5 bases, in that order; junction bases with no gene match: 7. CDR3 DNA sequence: TGTGCCAGCTTAGCGGGCCCTGGAGATACGCAGTATTTT. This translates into CASLAGPGDTQYF.

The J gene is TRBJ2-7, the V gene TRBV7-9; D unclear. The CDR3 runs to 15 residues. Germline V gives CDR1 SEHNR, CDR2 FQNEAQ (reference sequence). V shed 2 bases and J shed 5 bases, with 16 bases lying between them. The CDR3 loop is CASSLIVTIGDEQYF. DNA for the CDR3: TGTGCCAGCAGCTTAATAGTCACAATAGGAGACGAGCAGTACTTC.

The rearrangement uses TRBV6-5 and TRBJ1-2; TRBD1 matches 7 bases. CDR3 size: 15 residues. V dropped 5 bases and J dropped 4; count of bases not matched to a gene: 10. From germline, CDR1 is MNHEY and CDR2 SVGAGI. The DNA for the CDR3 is TGTGCCAGCAGTCACCTTATACAGGGGACCTATGGCTACACCTTC. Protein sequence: CASSHLIQGTYGYTF.

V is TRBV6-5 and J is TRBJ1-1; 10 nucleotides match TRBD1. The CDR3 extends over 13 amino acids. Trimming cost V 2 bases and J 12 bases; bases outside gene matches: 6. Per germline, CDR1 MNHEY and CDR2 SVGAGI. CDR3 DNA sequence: TGTGCCAGCAGTTACCCCGACAGGGGGCGGACTTTCTTT. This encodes CASSYPDRGRTFF.

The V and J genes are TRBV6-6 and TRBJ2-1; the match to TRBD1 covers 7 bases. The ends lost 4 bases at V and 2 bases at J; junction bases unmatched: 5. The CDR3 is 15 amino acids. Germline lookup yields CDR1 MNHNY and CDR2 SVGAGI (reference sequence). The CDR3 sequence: CASSSEQGTYNEQFF. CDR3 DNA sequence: TGTGCCAGCAGTTCAGAACAGGGGACCTACAATGAGCAGTTCTTC.

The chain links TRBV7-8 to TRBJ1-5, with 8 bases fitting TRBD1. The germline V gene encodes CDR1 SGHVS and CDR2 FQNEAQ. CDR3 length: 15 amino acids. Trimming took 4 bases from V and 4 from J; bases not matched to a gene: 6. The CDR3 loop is CASSSVRTGNQPQHF. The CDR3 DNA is TGTGCCAGCAGCTCAGTAAGGACAGGGAATCAGCCCCAGCATTTT.

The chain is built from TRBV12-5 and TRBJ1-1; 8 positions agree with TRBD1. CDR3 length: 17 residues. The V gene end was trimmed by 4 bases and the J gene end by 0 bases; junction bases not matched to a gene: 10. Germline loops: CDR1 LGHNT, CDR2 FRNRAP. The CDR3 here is CASGWELSGGLNTEAFF. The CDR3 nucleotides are TGTGCTAGTGGTTGGGAACTTTCAGGGGGCCTGAACACTGAAGCTTTCTTT.

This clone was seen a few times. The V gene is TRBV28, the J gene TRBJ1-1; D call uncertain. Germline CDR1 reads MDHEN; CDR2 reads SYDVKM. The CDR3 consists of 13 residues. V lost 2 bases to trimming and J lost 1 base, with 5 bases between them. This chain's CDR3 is CASSLGGNTEAFF. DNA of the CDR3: TGTGCCAGCAGTTTAGGCGGGAACACTGAAGCTTTCTTT.

The CDR3, as DNA: TGCGCCAGCAGCTCCTGGACAGGGGCAGATACGCAGTATTTT. As protein: CASSSWTGADTQYF. The chain links TRBV5-1 to TRBJ2-3; 9 nucleotides align to TRBD1. Germline V CDR1 and CDR2: SGHRS, YFSETQ. The CDR3 spans 14 residues. J lost 4 bases, V lost 3 bases, and 3 bases had no gene match.

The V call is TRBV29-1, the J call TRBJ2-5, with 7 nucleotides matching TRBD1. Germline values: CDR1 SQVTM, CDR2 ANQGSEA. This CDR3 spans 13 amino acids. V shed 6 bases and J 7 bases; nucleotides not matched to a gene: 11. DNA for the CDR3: TGCAGCGTAGACTTAGGACAGGAATGGACCCAGTACTTC. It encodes CSVDLGQEWTQYF.

The CDR3 nucleotides are TGCGCCAGCAGTCTCGAAGGGACTAGCGGCTCCTACGAGCAGTACTTC. This sequence encodes CASSLEGTSGSYEQYF. The chain carries TRBV4-1 and TRBJ2-7; 11 nucleotides align to TRBD2. V shed 6 bases and J 0 bases; nucleotides not matched to a gene: 7. Germline V gene sequence: CDR1 MGHRA, CDR2 YSYEKL. The CDR3 is made up of 16 amino acids.

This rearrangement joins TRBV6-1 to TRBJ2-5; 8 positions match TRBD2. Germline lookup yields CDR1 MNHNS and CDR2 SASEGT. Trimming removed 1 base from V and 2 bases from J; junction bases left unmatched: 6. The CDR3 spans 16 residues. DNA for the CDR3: TGTGCCAGCAGTGAAGGACTAGCGTATACTCAAGAGACCCAGTACTTC. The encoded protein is CASSEGLAYTQETQYF.

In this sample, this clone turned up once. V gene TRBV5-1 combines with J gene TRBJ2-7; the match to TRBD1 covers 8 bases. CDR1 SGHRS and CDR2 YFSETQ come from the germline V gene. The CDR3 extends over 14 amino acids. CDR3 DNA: TGCGCTCCGAACTCAGGGGGCGCGGCCTACGAGCAGTACTTC. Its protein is CAPNSGGAAYEQYF.

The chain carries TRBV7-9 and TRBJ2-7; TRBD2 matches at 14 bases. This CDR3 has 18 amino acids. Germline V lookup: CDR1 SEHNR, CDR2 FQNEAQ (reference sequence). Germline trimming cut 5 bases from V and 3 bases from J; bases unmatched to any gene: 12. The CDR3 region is CASSEPGLAGASIYEQYF. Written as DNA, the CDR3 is TGTGCCAGCAGCGAACCGGGACTAGCGGGGGCCTCCATCTACGAGCAGTACTTC. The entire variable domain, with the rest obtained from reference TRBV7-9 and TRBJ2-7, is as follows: DTGVSQNPRHKITKRGQNVTFRCDPISEHNRLYWYRQTLGQGPEFLTYFQNEAQLEKSRLLSDRFSAERPKGSFSTLEIQRTEQGDSAMYLCASSEPGLAGASIYEQYFGPGTRLTVT.